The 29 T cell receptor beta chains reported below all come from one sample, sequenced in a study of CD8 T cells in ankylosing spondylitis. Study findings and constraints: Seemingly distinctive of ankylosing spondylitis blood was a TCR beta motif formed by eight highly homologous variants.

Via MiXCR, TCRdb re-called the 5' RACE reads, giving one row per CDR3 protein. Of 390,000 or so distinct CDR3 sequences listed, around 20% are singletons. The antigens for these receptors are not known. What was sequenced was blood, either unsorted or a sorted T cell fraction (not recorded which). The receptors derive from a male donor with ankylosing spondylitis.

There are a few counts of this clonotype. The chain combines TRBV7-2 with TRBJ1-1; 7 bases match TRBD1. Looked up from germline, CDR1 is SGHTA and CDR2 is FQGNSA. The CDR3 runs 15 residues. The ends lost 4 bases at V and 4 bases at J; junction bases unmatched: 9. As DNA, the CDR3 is TGTGCCAGCAGCTCAAACAGGGGCAGCATCACTGAAGCTTTCTTT. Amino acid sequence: CASSSNRGSITEAFF.

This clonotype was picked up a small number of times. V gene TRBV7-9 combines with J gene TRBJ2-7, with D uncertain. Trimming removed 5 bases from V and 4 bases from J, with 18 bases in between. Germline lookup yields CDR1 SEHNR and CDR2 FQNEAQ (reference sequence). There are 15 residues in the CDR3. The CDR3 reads CASSPESGIGYEQYF. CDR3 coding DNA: TGTGCCAGCAGCCCCGAATCCGGAATCGGATACGAGCAGTACTTC.

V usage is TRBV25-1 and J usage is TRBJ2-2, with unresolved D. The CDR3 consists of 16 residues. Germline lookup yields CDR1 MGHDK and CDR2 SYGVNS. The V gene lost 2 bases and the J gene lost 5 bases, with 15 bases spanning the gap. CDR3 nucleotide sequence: TGTGCCAGCAGTGAAGAACCTGCCCGGGCGACCGGGGAGCTGTTTTTT. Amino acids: CASSEEPARATGELFF.

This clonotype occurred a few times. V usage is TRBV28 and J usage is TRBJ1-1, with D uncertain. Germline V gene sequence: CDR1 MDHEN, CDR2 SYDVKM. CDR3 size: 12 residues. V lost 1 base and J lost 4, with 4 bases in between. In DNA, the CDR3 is TGTGCCAGCAGTTTATCCCGCACTGAAGCTTTCTTT. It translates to CASSLSRTEAFF.

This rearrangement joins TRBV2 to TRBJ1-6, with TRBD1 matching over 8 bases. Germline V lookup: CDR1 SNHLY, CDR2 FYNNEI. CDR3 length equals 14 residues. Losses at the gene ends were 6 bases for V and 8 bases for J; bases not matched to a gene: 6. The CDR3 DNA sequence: TGTGCCAGCAGCCTGACAGGGGAATATTCACCCCTCCACTTT. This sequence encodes CASSLTGEYSPLHF.

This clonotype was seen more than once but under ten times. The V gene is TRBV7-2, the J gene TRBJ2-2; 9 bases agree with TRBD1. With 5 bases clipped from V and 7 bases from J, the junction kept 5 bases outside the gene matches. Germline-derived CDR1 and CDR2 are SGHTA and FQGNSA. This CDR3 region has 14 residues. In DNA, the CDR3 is TGTGCCAGCAGCCTCGGGACAGGGTTCGGGGAGCTGTTTTTT. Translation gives CASSLGTGFGELFF.

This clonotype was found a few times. CDR3: CASSVGQGGATGELFF. The CDR3 DNA follows: TGTGCCAGCAGCGTTGGGCAGGGAGGGGCCACCGGGGAGCTGTTTTTT. This chain links TRBV9 with TRBJ2-2; 7 nucleotides align to TRBD2. Trimming cost V 2 bases and J 4 bases; bases outside gene matches: 8. The CDR3 sequence is 16 residues long. Germline V gene sequence: CDR1 SGDLS, CDR2 YYNGEE.

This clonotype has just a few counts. As DNA, the CDR3 is TGTGCCAGCCGTGGGCAACCGAACACCGGGGAGCTGTTTTTT. It encodes CASRGQPNTGELFF. The chain couples TRBV11-3 to TRBJ2-2; no reliable D call. The CDR3 spans 14 residues. Germline CDR1 and CDR2: SGHNT and YENEEA. V dropped 8 bases and J dropped 0 bases, with 10 bases sitting between them.

CDR3 loop: CASSQVGRFGSPLHF. CDR3 coding DNA: TGTGCCAGCAGCCAAGTTGGGAGATTTGGTTCACCCCTCCACTTT. V gene TRBV14 combines with J gene TRBJ1-6; D is ambiguous. Trimming pared 1 base from V and 9 bases from J, leaving 13 bases between. This CDR3 comprises 15 residues. CDR1 is SGHDN and CDR2 is FVKESK in the germline V gene.

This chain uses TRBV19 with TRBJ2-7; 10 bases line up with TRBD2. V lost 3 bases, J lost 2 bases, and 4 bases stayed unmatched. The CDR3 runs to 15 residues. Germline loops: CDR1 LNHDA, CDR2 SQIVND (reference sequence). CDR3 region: CASSIASGSTYEQYF. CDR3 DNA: TGTGCCAGTAGTATCGCTAGCGGGAGCACCTACGAGCAGTACTTC.

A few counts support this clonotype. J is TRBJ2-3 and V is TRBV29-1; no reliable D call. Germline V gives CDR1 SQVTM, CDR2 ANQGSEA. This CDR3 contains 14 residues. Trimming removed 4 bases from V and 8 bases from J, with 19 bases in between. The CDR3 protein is CSVGISKGLGTQYF. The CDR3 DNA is TGCAGCGTTGGTATCTCGAAAGGATTAGGTACGCAGTATTTT.

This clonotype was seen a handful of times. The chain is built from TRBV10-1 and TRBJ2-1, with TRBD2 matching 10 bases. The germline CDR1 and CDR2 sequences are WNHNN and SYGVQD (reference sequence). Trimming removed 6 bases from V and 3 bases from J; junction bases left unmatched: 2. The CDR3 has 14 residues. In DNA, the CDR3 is TGCGCCAGCAGACTAGCGGGATTCTACAATGAGCAGTTCTTC. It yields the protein CASRLAGFYNEQFF.

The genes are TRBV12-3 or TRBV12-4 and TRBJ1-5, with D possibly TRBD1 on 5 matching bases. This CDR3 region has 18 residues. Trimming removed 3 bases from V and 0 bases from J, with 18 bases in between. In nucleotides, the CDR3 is TGTGCCAGCAGTTTCCCCGCCGGGACTCCCAATAGCAATCAGCCCCAGCATTTT. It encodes CASSFPAGTPNSNQPQHF.

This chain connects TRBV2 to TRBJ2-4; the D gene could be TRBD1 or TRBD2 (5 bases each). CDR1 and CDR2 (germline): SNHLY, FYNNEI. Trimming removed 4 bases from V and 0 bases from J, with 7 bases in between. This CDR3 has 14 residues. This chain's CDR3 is CASSGGVAKNIQYF. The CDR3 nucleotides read TGTGCCAGCAGTGGAGGGGTAGCCAAAAACATTCAGTACTTC.

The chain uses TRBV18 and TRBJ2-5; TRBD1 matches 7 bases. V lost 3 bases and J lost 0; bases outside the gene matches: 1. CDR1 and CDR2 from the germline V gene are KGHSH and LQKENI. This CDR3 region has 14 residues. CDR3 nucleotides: TGTGCCAGCTCACCCGGGACAGACCAAGAGACCCAGTACTTC. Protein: CASSPGTDQETQYF.

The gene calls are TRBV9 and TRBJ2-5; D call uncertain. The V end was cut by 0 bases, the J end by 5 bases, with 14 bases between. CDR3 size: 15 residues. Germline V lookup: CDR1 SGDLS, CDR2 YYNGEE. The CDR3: CASSVVGLGPETQYF. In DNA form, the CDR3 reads TGTGCCAGCAGCGTAGTAGGCTTGGGCCCCGAGACCCAGTACTTC.

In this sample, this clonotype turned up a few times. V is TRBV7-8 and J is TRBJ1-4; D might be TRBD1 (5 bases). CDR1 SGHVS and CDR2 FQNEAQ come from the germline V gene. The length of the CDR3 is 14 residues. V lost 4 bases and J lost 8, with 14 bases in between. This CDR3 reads CASSSLGGGEKLFF. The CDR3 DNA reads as TGTGCCAGCAGCTCCCTTGGGGGTGGGGAAAAACTGTTTTTT.

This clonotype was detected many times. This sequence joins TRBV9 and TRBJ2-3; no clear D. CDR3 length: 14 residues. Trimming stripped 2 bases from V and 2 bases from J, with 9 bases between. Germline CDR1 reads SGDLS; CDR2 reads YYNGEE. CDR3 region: CASSVYSDTDTQYF. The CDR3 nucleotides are TGTGCCAGCAGCGTCTACAGCGACACAGATACGCAGTATTTT.

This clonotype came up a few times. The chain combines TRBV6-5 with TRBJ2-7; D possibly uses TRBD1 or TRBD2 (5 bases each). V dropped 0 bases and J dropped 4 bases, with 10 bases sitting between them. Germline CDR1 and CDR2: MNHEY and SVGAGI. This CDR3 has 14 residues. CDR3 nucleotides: TGTGCCAGCAGTTACTCGAGGGGTGGGTACGAGCAGTACTTC. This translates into CASSYSRGGYEQYF.

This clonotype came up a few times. The DNA of the CDR3 is TGCGCCAGCAGCTTGGCTAAGGGGGAAAATGAAAAACTGTTTTTT. Translation gives CASSLAKGENEKLFF. The V call is TRBV5-1, the J call TRBJ1-4; tentatively, D is TRBD1 (6 bases). This CDR3 has 15 residues. Trimming took off 0 bases at V and 5 bases at J, with 11 bases between the two ends. The germline V gene has CDR1 SGHRS and CDR2 YFSETQ.

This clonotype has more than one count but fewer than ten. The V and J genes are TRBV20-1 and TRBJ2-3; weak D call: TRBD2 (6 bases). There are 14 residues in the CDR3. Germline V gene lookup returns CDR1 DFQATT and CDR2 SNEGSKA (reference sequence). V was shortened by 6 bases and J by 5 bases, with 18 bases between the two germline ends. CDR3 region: CSAETSLRGDTQYF. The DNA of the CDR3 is TGCAGTGCGGAGACTAGTTTACGTGGAGATACGCAGTATTTT.

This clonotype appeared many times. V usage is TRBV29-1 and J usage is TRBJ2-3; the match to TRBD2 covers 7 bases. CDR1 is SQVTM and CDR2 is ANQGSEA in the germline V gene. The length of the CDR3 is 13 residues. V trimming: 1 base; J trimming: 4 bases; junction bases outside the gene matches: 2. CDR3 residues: CSVEGEGPDTQYF. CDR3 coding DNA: TGCAGCGTTGAAGGGGAGGGGCCAGATACGCAGTATTTT.

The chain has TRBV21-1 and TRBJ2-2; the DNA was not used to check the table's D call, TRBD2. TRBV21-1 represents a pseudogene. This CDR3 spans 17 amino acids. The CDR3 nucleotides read TGCGTCCCTACTGTGAACCTACCGCCCAGATCCACCGGGGAGCTGTTTTTT. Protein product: CVPTVNLPPRSTGELFF.

CDR3 residues: CASSLMIAATNEQFF. The CDR3 nucleotides read TGTGCCAGCAGCTTAATGATTGCAGCAACGAATGAGCAGTTCTTC. The chain joins TRBV7-3 to TRBJ2-1, with D hard to call. V shed 1 base and J shed 7 bases, with 14 bases lying between them. Germline V gene data show CDR1 as SGHTA and CDR2 as FQGTGA. The CDR3 sequence is 15 residues long.

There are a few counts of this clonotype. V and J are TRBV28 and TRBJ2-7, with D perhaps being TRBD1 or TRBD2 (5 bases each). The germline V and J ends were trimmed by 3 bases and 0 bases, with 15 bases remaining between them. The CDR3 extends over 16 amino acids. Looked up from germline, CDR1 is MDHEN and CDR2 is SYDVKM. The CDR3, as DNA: TGTGCCAGCAGTTTGAGGTACCGGGGCCCCTCCTACGAGCAGTACTTC. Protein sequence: CASSLRYRGPSYEQYF. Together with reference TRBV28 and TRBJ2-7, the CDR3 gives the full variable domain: DVKVTQSSRYLVKRTGEKVFLECVQDMDHENMFWYRQDPGLGLRLIYFSYDVKMKEKGDIPEGYSVSREKKERFSLILESASTNQTSMYLCASSLRYRGPSYEQYFGPGTRLTVT.

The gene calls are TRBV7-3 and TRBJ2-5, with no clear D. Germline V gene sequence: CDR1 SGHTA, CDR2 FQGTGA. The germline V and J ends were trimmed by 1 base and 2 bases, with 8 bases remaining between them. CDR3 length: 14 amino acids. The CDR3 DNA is TGTGCCAGCAGCTTAAGGGCTAGTCAAGAGACCCAGTACTTC. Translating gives CASSLRASQETQYF.

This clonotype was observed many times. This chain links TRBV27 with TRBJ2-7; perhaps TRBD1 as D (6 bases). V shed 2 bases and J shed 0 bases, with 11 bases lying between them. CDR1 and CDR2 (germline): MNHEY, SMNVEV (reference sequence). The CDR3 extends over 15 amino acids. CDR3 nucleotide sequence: TGTGCCAGCAGTTTACACCCCAGGGGCTCCTACGAGCAGTACTTC. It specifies CASSLHPRGSYEQYF.

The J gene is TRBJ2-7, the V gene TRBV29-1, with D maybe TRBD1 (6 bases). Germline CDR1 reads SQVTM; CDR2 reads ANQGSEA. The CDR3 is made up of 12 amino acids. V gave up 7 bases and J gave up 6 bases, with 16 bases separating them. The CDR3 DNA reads TGCAGCGCAGAGACAGGCCCTCGCGAGCAGTACTTC. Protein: CSAETGPREQYF.

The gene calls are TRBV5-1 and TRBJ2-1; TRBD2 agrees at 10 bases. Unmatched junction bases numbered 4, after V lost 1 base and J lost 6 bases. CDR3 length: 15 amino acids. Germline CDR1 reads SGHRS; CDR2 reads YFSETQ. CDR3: CASSLSASGSNEQFF. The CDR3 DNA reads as TGCGCCAGCAGCTTGTCGGCTAGCGGGAGCAATGAGCAGTTCTTC.